This T cell receptor beta chain came from a study of cytomegalovirus exposure and HLA in healthy donors. Overall study context: Earlier, 150 million to 200 million T cells were analyzed, and some 120 million unique TCR beta sequences were found among them.

Vbeta (60) and Jbeta (13) primers were used in the PCR. Data came from immunoSEQ multiplex PCR; TCRdb stores just in-frame clones and leaves some out. The repertoire consists of 75,000 to 95,000 clones, with roughly 73% occurring once and the leading ten covering approximately 4.8%. The germline V gene has CDR1 SGHDT and CDR2 YYEEEE. The CDR3 runs to 15 residues. Germline trimming cut 0 bases from V and 4 bases from J; bases unmatched to any gene: 6. The J gene is TRBJ2-7, the V gene TRBV5-6, with 8 nucleotides matching TRBD1. The sequenced sample consisted of PBMCs. The receptor was derived from a male donor in good health and CMV-seropositive. The CDR3 nucleotides read TGTGCCAGCAGCTTGGTTGACAGGGGCCCGTACGAGCAGTACTTC. It yields the protein CASSLVDRGPYEQYF.